Included here is one T cell receptor beta chain sequence, with context. What it recognizes is unknown. These data originate in a study of CD8 T cells in ankylosing spondylitis. Overall study findings and caveats: Previously reported in reactive arthritis synovial fluid and blood were some of the motif variants. Reports say disease-linked clones showed up significantly more in matched ankylosing spondylitis synovial fluid.

Trimming at V came to 1 base and at J to 0 bases, leaving 4 bases not matched to a gene. Per germline, CDR1 LGHNA and CDR2 YNFKEQ. The CDR3 consists of 18 residues. MiXCR was run by TCRdb on the 5' RACE reads, yielding one entry per CDR3 protein. The sample lists approximately 100,000 distinct CDR3 sequences, about 24% occurring once. The gene calls are TRBV4-2 and TRBJ2-1; TRBD2 agrees at 12 bases. The TCR sequence derives from a male donor with ankylosing spondylitis. Sequencing was carried out using synovial fluid, either unsorted or a sorted T cell fraction (not recorded which). Here the CDR3 reads CASSQGTSGESSYNEQFF. In nucleotides, the CDR3 is TGTGCCAGCAGCCAAGGGACTAGCGGGGAAAGCTCCTACAATGAGCAGTTCTTC.